This TCR beta chain was observed in a study of T cells in Graves' hyperthyroidism and ophthalmopathy. Findings and limits, study-wide: A median approximately 6.5 months before onset, the model predicted ophthalmopathy. Stable hyperthyroidism was separated from ophthalmopathy by a model based on 13 V-J features.

TCR beta CDR3 sequences were amplified from RNA transcripts. HTBI primers were used for first-round RT-PCR of the TCR CDR3. A single record per CDR3 protein comes from TCRdb applying MiXCR to the multiplex PCR reads. Of about 260,000 distinct CDR3 sequences in the sample, roughly 20% were seen once. A word on this clonotype: Its antigen is currently unknown.

CDR1 and CDR2 from the germline V gene are ENHRY and SYGVKD. Trimming took 3 bases from V and 3 from J, leaving 11 bases between them. This CDR3 spans 14 amino acids. J is TRBJ2-5 and V is TRBV10-3; unclear D gene. Sequenced input: blood. The sequence was collected from a young man with Graves' ophthalmopathy. This CDR3 is CAISDGSLKETQYF. The CDR3 DNA follows: TGTGCCATCAGTGACGGTAGCCTTAAAGAGACCCAGTACTTC.